This record concerns one T cell receptor beta chain sequence. This specimen belongs to a study of shared clonotypes between healthy human individuals. Libraries were prepared by immunoSEQ multiplex PCR; TCRdb keeps only in-frame clonotypes and omits some of them. The sample lists about a million clones; roughly 80% were seen once. Splitting the CD4+ cells yielded a CD45RA+ naive subset and a CD45RA-negative memory subset. Germline V gene data show CDR1 as MNHEY and CDR2 as SVGAGI. V lost 5 bases, J lost 2 bases, and 6 bases stayed unmatched. This CDR3 contains 15 residues. The sequencing input was memory CD4+ T cells sorted from blood. Subset defined: CD45RA-negative fraction. The rearrangement uses TRBV6-5 and TRBJ2-5; 9 bases align to TRBD1. The clonotype originates from a man aged 18 to 35 in good health. CDR3 sequence reads: CASSPSGTGQETQYF. DNA of the CDR3: TGTGCCAGCAGTCCATCCGGGACAGGGCAAGAGACCCAGTACTTC.